This paragraph reports one TCR beta chain. At one boundary the junction diverges from the germline segment, which might be a read error. This CDR3 is 14 amino acids long. The germline gives CDR1 SGHTA, CDR2 FQGNSA. This specimen belongs to a study of blood T cell repertoires in COVID-19. Profiled with immunoSEQ multiplex PCR; TCRdb holds only in-frame clones, not every one. The profile shows roughly 160,000 clones, approximately 80% of them singletons. The chain employs TRBV7-2 and TRBJ1-1, with 9 bases matching TRBD1. Specimen: peripheral blood. The receptor's source is a woman aged 55-70 years with acute or convalescent COVID-19. Written as DNA, the CDR3 is TGTGCCAGCAGCAGGACAGGGGAAAACACTGAGGCTTTCTTT. It translates to CASSRTGENTEAFF.